A single sample is the source of the 25 T cell receptor beta chains below, sequenced in a study of graft-versus-host responses after intestinal transplantation. This table comes from immunoSEQ multiplex PCR, and its TCRdb copy is limited to in-frame clones, with some not included. The data contain approximately 100,000 clones, roughly 86% of them singletons. Sequenced material: PBMCs, taken 255 days after intestinal transplant. These receptors all stem from a human patient who received an intestinal transplant, so some T cells may come from the graft donor.

The chain couples TRBV2 to TRBJ2-7, with D unresolved. CDR3 length: 10 amino acids. Trimming left V 6 bases short and J 2 bases short, with 2 bases between. The germline V gene encodes CDR1 SNHLY and CDR2 FYNNEI. The CDR3 loop is CASSAYEQYV. The DNA for the CDR3 is TGTGCCAGCAGCGCCTACGAGCAGTACGTC.

The chain joins TRBV28 to TRBJ2-7, with 14 bases that match TRBD2. J gave up 7 bases and V 6 bases, and 11 bases lay outside the gene matches. The CDR3 length is 16 residues. Per germline, CDR1 MDHEN and CDR2 SYDVKM. In DNA, the CDR3 is TGTGCCAGCAGCCGGGGACTAGCGGGAGAGGGGTCGGAGCAGTACTTC. Translated: CASSRGLAGEGSEQYF. Variable domain in full (rest from reference TRBV28 and TRBJ2-7): DVKVTQSSRYLVKRTGEKVFLECVQDMDHENMFWYRQDPGLGLRLIYFSYDVKMKEKGDIPEGYSVSREKKERFSLILESASTNQTSMYLCASSRGLAGEGSEQYFGPGTRLTVT.

V usage is TRBV5-1 and J usage is TRBJ1-1; no clear D gene. Trimming cost V 0 bases and J 0 bases, with 6 bases left between them. Germline CDR1 is SGHRS and CDR2 is YFSETQ. The CDR3 covers 14 residues. The CDR3: CASSLEEMNTEAFF. The DNA for the CDR3 is TGCGCCAGCAGCTTGGAGGAAATGAACACTGAAGCTTTCTTT.

The J gene is TRBJ1-5, the V gene TRBV29-1; 7 bases align to TRBD1. CDR1 SQVTM and CDR2 ANQGSEA come from the germline V gene. This CDR3 comprises 13 residues. V lost 7 bases, J lost 3 bases, and 6 bases stayed unmatched. The CDR3: CSAKTGINQPQHF. The DNA for the CDR3 is TGCAGCGCCAAGACAGGGATCAATCAGCCCCAGCATTTT.

The DNA for the CDR3 is TGTGCCAGCAGCCCCAATCAAGAGACCCAGTACTTC. This gives the protein CASSPNQETQYF. The chain joins TRBV11-2 to TRBJ2-5; no definite D call. The CDR3 runs to 12 residues. V was clipped by 5 bases and J by 2 bases, with 6 bases between them. From germline, CDR1 is SGHAT and CDR2 FQNNGV.

This rearrangement joins TRBV29-1 to TRBJ2-3; TRBD2 might be the D (6 bases). CDR1 and CDR2 (germline): SQVTM, ANQGSEA. With 4 bases removed from V and 8 bases from J, the gap between germline ends came to 16 bases. The CDR3 is 13 amino acids. CDR3 sequence: CSVAGTLNVTQYF. The CDR3 nucleotides are TGCAGCGTTGCCGGGACTCTAAATGTTACGCAGTATTTT.

The chain combines TRBV10-2 with TRBJ1-4, with a weak D call TRBD1 (5 bases). The V gene lost 4 bases and the J gene lost 0 bases, with 12 bases spanning the gap. CDR1 is WSHSY, CDR2 SAAADI, per germline. This CDR3 is built from 16 residues. CDR3 protein: CASSVRGGATNEKLFF. Here the CDR3 DNA reads TGCGCCAGCAGTGTGAGAGGAGGGGCAACTAATGAAAAACTGTTTTTT.

The V call is TRBV7-8, the J call TRBJ1-4; 9 bases are a match to TRBD1. Per the germline V gene, CDR1 is SGHVS and CDR2 is FQNEAQ. CDR3 length equals 15 residues. The J segment lost 8 bases and the V segment lost 6 bases, leaving 10 bases of the junction unmatched. DNA for the CDR3: TGTGCCAGCAGTGGCGCGGGACAGGGAATAGAAAAACTGTTTTTT. Its translation is CASSGAGQGIEKLFF.

The V gene is TRBV28, the J gene TRBJ2-7; tentatively, D is TRBD2 (5 bases). Germline CDR1 is MDHEN and CDR2 is SYDVKM. CDR3 size: 14 residues. The germline V and J ends were trimmed by 7 bases and 1 base, with 14 bases remaining between them. CDR3 sequence: CASIRGVDSYEQYF. The CDR3, as DNA: TGTGCCAGCATACGGGGAGTAGATTCCTACGAGCAGTACTTC. Based on the CDR3 plus reference TRBV28 and TRBJ2-7, the full variable domain is DVKVTQSSRYLVKRTGEKVFLECVQDMDHENMFWYRQDPGLGLRLIYFSYDVKMKEKGDIPEGYSVSREKKERFSLILESASTNQTSMYLCASIRGVDSYEQYFGPGTRLTVT.

The chain carries TRBV7-6 and TRBJ2-7, with D unresolved. The CDR3 is made up of 13 amino acids. Germline assignment: CDR1 SGHVS and CDR2 FNYEAQ. The V end was cut by 2 bases, the J end by 0 bases, with 5 bases between. CDR3 bases: TGTGCCAGCAGCTTACAGAGCTCCTACGAGCAGTACTTC. It specifies CASSLQSSYEQYF.

This sequence joins TRBV15 and TRBJ1-3; D is perhaps TRBD1 (6 bases). This CDR3 spans 16 amino acids. Deletions cut 1 base from V and 8 bases from J, with 18 bases between. From germline, CDR1 is LNHNV and CDR2 YYDKDF (reference sequence). The CDR3 sequence: CATSRVDGGKWDTIYF. The CDR3 nucleotides read TGTGCCACCAGCAGAGTTGACGGGGGCAAATGGGACACCATATATTTT.

The V gene is TRBV28, the J gene TRBJ1-5; tentative D call: TRBD1 (5 bases). Germline V gives CDR1 MDHEN, CDR2 SYDVKM. Trimming took off 1 base at V and 6 bases at J, with 10 bases between the two ends. The CDR3 has 14 amino acids. The CDR3 DNA is TGTGCCAGCAGTTTATTAGGGGATAGTCAGCCCCAGCATTTT. Encoded protein: CASSLLGDSQPQHF. Full variable domain (outside the CDR3, taken from reference TRBV28 and TRBJ1-5): DVKVTQSSRYLVKRTGEKVFLECVQDMDHENMFWYRQDPGLGLRLIYFSYDVKMKEKGDIPEGYSVSREKKERFSLILESASTNQTSMYLCASSLLGDSQPQHFGDGTRLSIL.

This clone was detected only a few times. The V call is TRBV5-8, the J call TRBJ1-5, with 8 bases fitting TRBD1. The CDR3 length is 15 residues. Germline V gene sequence: CDR1 SGHTS, CDR2 YDEGEE. V shed 3 bases, J shed 2 bases, and the junction held 4 bases outside the gene matches. CDR3 sequence reads: CASSSGQGRNQPQHF. The CDR3 region has the DNA TGTGCCAGCAGCTCAGGACAGGGCCGCAATCAGCCCCAGCATTTT.

J is TRBJ2-7 and V is TRBV11-2; the match to TRBD1 covers 8 bases. The trim removed 5 bases at V and 3 bases at J, leaving 3 bases unmatched. Germline loops: CDR1 SGHAT, CDR2 FQNNGV. This CDR3 is 13 amino acids long. The CDR3 sequence is CASSLDRVYEQYV. Here the CDR3 DNA reads TGTGCCAGCAGCCTGGACAGGGTCTACGAGCAGTACGTC.

The rearrangement joins TRBV5-4 to TRBJ1-1, with no clear D. This CDR3 spans 15 amino acids. Trimming stripped 3 bases from V and 8 bases from J, with 20 bases between. CDR1 and CDR2 (germline): SGHNT, YYREEE (reference sequence). CDR3 region: CASSSSNLPVEEAFF. The DNA of the CDR3 is TGTGCCAGCAGCTCCTCGAACCTGCCTGTCGAGGAAGCTTTCTTT.

This chain links TRBV6-6 with TRBJ2-7, with 11 bases that match TRBD2. V lost 5 bases and J lost 8; bases outside the gene matches: 11. CDR3 size: 15 residues. Germline loops: CDR1 MNHNY, CDR2 SVGAGI (reference sequence). This chain's CDR3 is CASSILAGGPVQQYF. The DNA for the CDR3 is TGTGCCAGCAGTATATTAGCGGGGGGGCCCGTGCAGCAGTACTTC.

The chain uses TRBV28 and TRBJ2-5; a weak D match, TRBD2 (7 bases). Deletions cut 3 bases from V and 2 bases from J, with 16 bases between. The germline V gene encodes CDR1 MDHEN and CDR2 SYDVKM. The CDR3 loop spans 16 amino acids. DNA of the CDR3: TGTGCCAGCAGTTTCGCGGCAGGGAGGGGGCAAGAGACCCAGTACTTC. This encodes CASSFAAGRGQETQYF.

V is TRBV28 and J is TRBJ2-7; D not certain. CDR1 is MDHEN and CDR2 is SYDVKM in the germline V gene. Trimming removed 3 bases from V and 5 bases from J, with 11 bases in between. This CDR3 region has 13 residues. CDR3 loop: CASSFWWVHEQYF. The CDR3 DNA reads TGTGCCAGCAGTTTCTGGTGGGTCCACGAGCAGTACTTC. Together with reference TRBV28 and TRBJ2-7, the CDR3 gives the full variable domain: DVKVTQSSRYLVKRTGEKVFLECVQDMDHENMFWYRQDPGLGLRLIYFSYDVKMKEKGDIPEGYSVSREKKERFSLILESASTNQTSMYLCASSFWWVHEQYFGPGTRLTVT.

The V and J genes are TRBV6-1 and TRBJ2-3; a possible D gene is TRBD1 (5 bases). Germline CDR1 is MNHNS and CDR2 is SASEGT. Trimming took off 0 bases at V and 0 bases at J, with 10 bases between the two ends. The CDR3 covers 16 residues. CDR3 protein: CASSEAAGSSTDTQYF. The CDR3 DNA reads as TGTGCCAGCAGTGAAGCGGCAGGGTCTAGCACAGATACGCAGTATTTT.

V usage is TRBV19 and J usage is TRBJ1-2; 7 bases line up with TRBD1. The CDR3 consists of 15 residues. The V gene end was trimmed by 6 bases and the J gene end by 2 bases; junction bases not matched to a gene: 9. Germline V gives CDR1 LNHDA, CDR2 SQIVND (reference sequence). CDR3 DNA sequence: TGTGCCAGTAGACCCCCCGGGGGACAGAACTATGGCTACACCTTC. As protein: CASRPPGGQNYGYTF.

The V call is TRBV11-2, the J call TRBJ1-2, with D perhaps matching TRBD1 (5 bases). CDR3 length: 14 residues. CDR1 and CDR2 (germline): SGHAT, FQNNGV. V was clipped by 4 bases and J by 4 bases, with 13 bases between them. In DNA form, the CDR3 reads TGTGCCAGCAGCTCCAGGGTTAGAGGCTATGGCTACACCTTC. Protein sequence: CASSSRVRGYGYTF.

This clone was found once. In nucleotides, the CDR3 is TGTGCCAGCAGCTTAAGGAGACAGCAAGAGACCCAGTACTTC. Amino acid sequence: CASSLRRQQETQYF. The chain uses TRBV7-2 and TRBJ2-5; D is perhaps TRBD1 (5 bases). The CDR3 is 14 amino acids. Germline assignment: CDR1 SGHTA and CDR2 FQGNSA. With 2 bases removed from V and 2 bases from J, the gap between germline ends came to 9 bases. Using reference TRBV7-2 and TRBJ2-5 for the parts outside the CDR3, the full variable domain is GAGVSQSPSNKVTEKGKDVELRCDPISGHTALYWYRQSLGQGLEFLIYFQGNSAPDKSGLPSDRFSAERTGGSVSTLTIQRTQQEDSAVYLCASSLRRQQETQYFGPGTRLLVL.

CDR3: CASSATGTGYNEQFF. CDR3 coding DNA: TGTGCCAGCAGCGCAACCGGGACGGGTTACAATGAGCAGTTCTTC. The chain uses TRBV5-6 and TRBJ2-1, with D tentatively TRBD1 or TRBD2 (5 bases each). The CDR3 runs 15 residues. Germline values: CDR1 SGHDT, CDR2 YYEEEE. Trimming took off 4 bases at V and 4 bases at J, with 15 bases between the two ends.

The chain uses TRBV5-5 and TRBJ2-7; unclear D gene. The CDR3 is 13 residues long. Germline values: CDR1 SGHKS, CDR2 YYEKEE (reference sequence). Deletions cut 0 bases from V and 4 bases from J, with 8 bases between. Written as DNA, the CDR3 is TGTGCCAGCAGCTTGGGATCACCGTACGAGCAGTACTTC. Its protein product is CASSLGSPYEQYF.

The chain employs TRBV5-1 and TRBJ1-1, with D possibly being TRBD1 (5 bases). The CDR3 has 17 residues. Germline V lookup: CDR1 SGHRS, CDR2 YFSETQ. Trimming removed 4 bases at V and 0 bases at J, with 19 bases between. CDR3 sequence (DNA): TGCGCCAGCAGCCGGAACGGGGGTGGGTCCATGAACACTGAAGCTTTCTTT. Its translation: CASSRNGGGSMNTEAFF.